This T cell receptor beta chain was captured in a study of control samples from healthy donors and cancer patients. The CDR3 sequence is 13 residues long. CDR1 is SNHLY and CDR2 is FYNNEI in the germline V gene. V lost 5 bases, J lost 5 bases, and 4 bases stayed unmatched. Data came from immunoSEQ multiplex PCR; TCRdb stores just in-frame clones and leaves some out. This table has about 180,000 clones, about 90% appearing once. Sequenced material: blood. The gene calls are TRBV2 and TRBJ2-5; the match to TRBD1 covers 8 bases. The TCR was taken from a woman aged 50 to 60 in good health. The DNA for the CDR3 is TGTGCCAGCAGTCGACAGGGGAGGGAGACCCAGTACTTC. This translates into CASSRQGRETQYF.